The clone carrying this TCR beta chain was detected a few times. Antigen unknown. TCRdb recomputed calls from the reads with MiXCR, one row per CDR3 protein. Of about 700,000 distinct CDR3 sequences in the sample, roughly 36% were seen once. Germline lookup yields CDR1 MNHEY and CDR2 SVGAGI. The ends were cut back, 2 bases at V and 5 bases at J, with 12 bases in the middle. This CDR3 has 14 amino acids. These data originate in a study of T cell repertoires in cytomegalovirus infection. Study as a whole: As its CMV epitopes, the study selected recently identified HLA-C-restricted and well-studied HLA-B-restricted targets. Study outcomes and limitations: Cumulative frequency of public TCR beta families picked out carriers of CMV plus the relevant HLA. Within the response measured ex vivo, HLA-C-restricted CMV-specific TCR beta clonotypes were dominant.

The TCR was taken from a human donor in good health (CMV status not recorded). Some clones in this sample may be carry-over from other donors' samples. The rearrangement uses TRBV6-5 and TRBJ2-5, with D uncertain. Sample: cultured PBMCs, taken from culture after CMV antigen stimulation. CDR3: CASSYRDMAETQYF. Here the CDR3 DNA reads TGTGCCAGCAGTTACCGAGACATGGCGGAGACCCAGTACTTC.